This T cell receptor (beta chain) was sequenced during a study of shared clonotypes between healthy human individuals. This clone has a single count. Its target is unknown. Study-level findings and limits: It was observed that about 5% of naive CD4 clonotypes were shared across several donors.

The input for sorted-subset replicate PCRs was about 0.2 ug DNA, about 30,000 T cell genomes. In the original analysis: Filtering of immunoSEQ junctional sequences could not match full-length read filtering. Here immunoSEQ multiplex PCR was the method, and the copy in TCRdb shows in-frame clones only, minus some. The V and J calls and clone size were taken over from that table, and D and trimming were inferred from the DNA. The sample consists of roughly 300,000 clones, around 79% of them appearing once. In germline, CDR1 is LGHNA, CDR2 YNFKEQ. Losses at the gene ends were 2 bases for V and 5 bases for J; bases not matched to a gene: 11. The CDR3 consists of 17 residues. The study separated CD4+ cells into CD45RA+ naive and CD45RA-negative memory subsets.

This receptor was obtained from a young man in good health. Sequenced input: memory CD4+ T cells sorted from blood. Subset given: CD45RA-negative fraction. The chain carries TRBV4-2 and TRBJ2-7; TRBD2 agrees at 11 bases. The CDR3 DNA sequence: TGTGCCAGCAGCCAACCTACATGGCTAGCGGGAGGACACGAGCAGTACTTC. Its protein product is CASSQPTWLAGGHEQYF.